The 21 T cell receptor beta chains presented below share a single source sample, sequenced in a study of OX40 agonist ivuxolimab in advanced cancers. The method behind the library was the immunoSEQ multiplex PCR assay. TCRdb re-hosts the immuneACCESS table, in-frame sequences only. Its copies lack some clones; in the studies checked, an unresolved V gene accounts for under half of them, and the cause for the rest is not known. The sample contains about 73,000 clones, approximately 83% of them found a single time. About 0.78% of the sample is in the top ten clones. The sequencing used CD4+ or CD8+ T cells sorted from blood, collected in a trial of the OX40 agonist ivuxolimab. All receptors come from an adult with an advanced solid tumor such as melanoma, head and neck, liver or kidney cancer.

This clone was detected only a few times. The chain recombines TRBV5-8 with TRBJ1-5, with 9 bases fitting TRBD1. CDR3 length equals 16 residues. Trimming removed 4 bases from V and 4 bases from J; junction bases left unmatched: 9. The V gene's germline CDR1 is SGHTS and CDR2 YDEGEE. The CDR3 DNA reads TGTGCCAGCAGCCTTTTGGCCGGGACAGGGAATCAGCCCCAGCATTTT. Translated: CASSLLAGTGNQPQHF. Based on the CDR3 plus reference TRBV5-8 and TRBJ1-5, the full variable domain is EAGVTQSPTHLIKTRGQQATLRCSPISGHTSVYWYQQALGLGLQFLLWYDEGEERNRGNFPPRFSGRQFPNYSSELNVNALELEDSALYLCASSLLAGTGNQPQHFGDGTRLSIL.

The chain joins TRBV30 to TRBJ1-6; D is unclear. Germline V gene data show CDR1 as GTSNPN and CDR2 as SVGIG (reference sequence). V was cut by 2 bases and J by 3 bases, with 8 bases left in between. This CDR3 is 14 amino acids long. The CDR3 DNA follows: TGTGCCTGGAGTCAGAACATCTATAATTCACCCCTCCACTTT. Its protein is CAWSQNIYNSPLHF.

V and J are TRBV2 and TRBJ2-7; D is ambiguous. Germline CDR1 reads SNHLY; CDR2 reads FYNNEI. This CDR3 spans 10 amino acids. V dropped 8 bases and J dropped 3 bases, with 5 bases sitting between them. CDR3 in DNA: TGTGCCAGCGGGAACTACGAGCAGTACTTC. Translating gives CASGNYEQYF. Looking up the rest from reference TRBV2 and TRBJ2-7 gives the full variable domain: EPEVTQTPSHQVTQMGQEVILRCVPISNHLYFYWYRQILGQKVEFLVSFYNNEISEKSEIFDDQFSVERPDGSNFTLKIRSTKLEDSAMYFCASGNYEQYFGPGTRLTVT.

The V call is TRBV27, the J call TRBJ1-5; 9 nucleotides agree with TRBD1. CDR1 and CDR2 (germline): MNHEY, SMNVEV (reference sequence). Trimming at V came to 6 bases and at J to 2 bases, leaving 11 bases not matched to a gene. The CDR3 sequence is 17 residues long. Here the CDR3 DNA reads TGTGCCAGCAGGGGGGACAGGGAAGAGAGAGGCAATCAGCCCCAGCATTTT. Residues: CASRGDREERGNQPQHF.

The rearrangement links TRBV7-9 to TRBJ1-3; D is ambiguous. CDR1 and CDR2 (germline): SEHNR, FQNEAQ (reference sequence). Trimming cost V 3 bases and J 1 base, with 4 bases left between them. CDR3 length equals 13 residues. In DNA, the CDR3 is TGTGCCAGCAGCTTCGCGTCTGGAAACACCATATATTTT. It specifies CASSFASGNTIYF.

The CDR3 spells CASSLVVQETQYF. Written as DNA, the CDR3 is TGTGCCAGCAGCTTGGTAGTTCAAGAGACCCAGTACTTC. J is TRBJ2-5 and V is TRBV7-2; no clear D gene. V was pared by 3 bases and J by 2 bases, with 7 bases between. CDR3 size: 13 residues. The V gene's germline CDR1 is SGHTA and CDR2 FQGNSA.

Notes on this clone: Possible read error: a much larger clone is one base away. The chain has TRBV6-6 and TRBJ1-1; TRBD1 is a possible D gene (6 bases). The V gene lost 10 bases and the J gene lost 4 bases, with 16 bases spanning the gap. From germline, CDR1 is MNHNY and CDR2 SVGAGI (reference sequence). This CDR3 comprises 13 residues. The DNA of the CDR3 is TGTGCCAACAACCTCAGGGGAGGCACTGAAGCTTTCTTT. Translated: CANNLRGGTEAFF.

The chain couples TRBV19 to TRBJ2-5; 9 bases align to TRBD2. The J segment lost 1 base and the V segment lost 9 bases, leaving 12 bases of the junction unmatched. This CDR3 contains 16 residues. Germline CDR1 and CDR2: LNHDA and SQIVND (reference sequence). The DNA of the CDR3 is TGTGCCAGACTCCCCTGTCTAGCGGGGATCCAAGAGACCCAGTACTTC. Its protein is CARLPCLAGIQETQYF.

The J gene is TRBJ1-6, the V gene TRBV6-5; TRBD1 matches at 10 bases. V gave up 2 bases and J gave up 14 bases; unmatched junction bases: 6. Germline V gene sequence: CDR1 MNHEY, CDR2 SVGAGI. The CDR3 totals 14 residues. CDR3 residues: CASSYRGQGLSLHF. DNA for the CDR3: TGTGCCAGCAGTTACCGGGGACAGGGGCTGTCCCTCCACTTT.

This clone has only a few counts. A read error may account for a junction end that differs from germline. The chain joins TRBV7-7 to TRBJ2-2, with 9 bases matching TRBD2. The germline CDR1 and CDR2 sequences are SSHAT and FNYEAQ (reference sequence). The CDR3 is 15 amino acids. CDR3 residues: CASSLEASGVGELFF. The DNA for the CDR3 is TGTGCTAGCAGCTTAGAGGCTAGCGGGGTCGGGGAGCTGTTTTTT.

The CDR3 bases are TGCAGCGTTGAGAGGGGAACGAACACCGGGGAGCTGTTTTTT. Translating it yields CSVERGTNTGELFF. This rearrangement joins TRBV29-1 to TRBJ2-2; possibly TRBD1 or TRBD2 for D (5 bases each). The V end was cut by 3 bases, the J end by 0 bases, with 8 bases between. The CDR3 is 14 amino acids. Germline V lookup: CDR1 SQVTM, CDR2 ANQGSEA.

V and J are TRBV27 and TRBJ2-1; D call uncertain. This CDR3 comprises 13 residues. Germline assignment: CDR1 MNHEY and CDR2 SMNVEV (reference sequence). The V and J ends lost 6 bases and 6 bases respectively, with 12 bases between them. The CDR3 bases are TGTGCCAGCAGCCCCCCGGCTGGCAATGAGCAGTTCTTC. It codes for CASSPPAGNEQFF.

The J gene is TRBJ2-1, the V gene TRBV10-1; no firm D call. V lost 0 bases and J 0 bases, leaving 6 bases between the germline ends. Germline CDR1 reads WNHNN; CDR2 reads SYGVQD (reference sequence). This CDR3 contains 15 residues. The CDR3 nucleotides read TGCGCCAGCAGTGAGTCGGGAAACTCCTACAATGAGCAGTTCTTC. Translated: CASSESGNSYNEQFF.

This chain connects TRBV30 to TRBJ2-3; 9 bases line up with TRBD2. The CDR3 runs 15 residues. Germline CDR1 reads GTSNPN; CDR2 reads SVGIG (reference sequence). With 2 bases clipped from V and 2 bases from J, the junction kept 5 bases outside the gene matches. DNA for the CDR3: TGTGCCTGGAGTTTGGGCGGGAGGGCCACAGATACGCAGTATTTT. It specifies CAWSLGGRATDTQYF.

The chain is built from TRBV4-1 and TRBJ2-5; either TRBD1 or TRBD2 may supply D (6 bases each). V lost 1 base and J lost 5, with 14 bases in between. This CDR3 is 15 amino acids long. The germline CDR1 and CDR2 sequences are MGHRA and YSYEKL. In DNA form, the CDR3 reads TGCGCCAGCAGCCAAGGGAGGGGGGCTTGGGAGACCCAGTACTTC. It specifies CASSQGRGAWETQYF.

The gene calls are TRBV6-6 and TRBJ1-1, with D unclear. The V end lost 2 bases, the J end lost 2 bases, and 9 bases lay between the germline ends. This CDR3 has 14 residues. CDR1 and CDR2 (germline): MNHNY, SVGAGI (reference sequence). CDR3 residues: CASSYEGANTEAFF. The CDR3 coding sequence is TGTGCCAGCAGTTACGAGGGTGCTAACACTGAAGCTTTCTTT.

This chain uses TRBV5-5 with TRBJ2-7; possible D gene TRBD1, 6 bases. CDR3 length equals 15 residues. V gave up 0 bases and J gave up 5 bases, with 15 bases separating them. Germline CDR1 reads SGHKS; CDR2 reads YYEKEE (reference sequence). CDR3: CASSLGPDSRDEQYF. The CDR3 DNA sequence: TGTGCCAGCAGCTTGGGCCCGGACAGCCGGGACGAGCAGTACTTC.

The genes are TRBV11-3 and TRBJ2-1; D is perhaps TRBD1 or TRBD2 (5 bases each). The V end lost 8 bases, the J end lost 8 bases, and 10 bases lay between the germline ends. This CDR3 contains 11 residues. CDR1 and CDR2 (germline): SGHNT, YENEEA. The DNA for the CDR3 is TGTGCCAGCGGGGACGGGTATGAGCAGTTCTTC. Translation: CASGDGYEQFF.

The chain employs TRBV11-1 and TRBJ2-3, with D uncertain. The germline V gene has CDR1 SGHAT and CDR2 FQDESV (reference sequence). The CDR3 is 15 amino acids. The germline V and J ends were trimmed by 2 bases and 1 base, with 10 bases remaining between them. CDR3 coding DNA: TGTGCCAGCAGCTTATTCAACACCGGCACAGATACGCAGTATTTT. It is translated as CASSLFNTGTDTQYF. Together with reference TRBV11-1 and TRBJ2-3, the CDR3 gives the full variable domain: EAEVAQSPRYKITEKSQAVAFWCDPISGHATLYWYRQILGQGPELLVQFQDESVVDDSQLPKDRFSAERLKGVDSTLKIQPAELGDSAMYLCASSLFNTGTDTQYFGPGTRLTVL.

This chain links TRBV28 with TRBJ2-3, with TRBD1 identical over 9 bases. CDR1 MDHEN and CDR2 SYDVKM come from the germline V gene. V shed 3 bases and J 6 bases; nucleotides not matched to a gene: 4. This CDR3 is 14 amino acids long. CDR3 sequence reads: CASSLGQGGDTQYF. DNA of the CDR3: TGTGCCAGCAGTTTGGGACAGGGAGGGGATACGCAGTATTTT.

The V and J genes are TRBV7-2 and TRBJ2-2; no definite D call. The V end was cut by 5 bases, the J end by 0 bases, with 13 bases between. There are 16 residues in the CDR3. Germline-derived CDR1 and CDR2 are SGHTA and FQGNSA. CDR3: CASSRQSLANTGELFF. The CDR3 region has the DNA TGTGCCAGCAGCCGTCAGAGCCTCGCGAACACCGGGGAGCTGTTTTTT. The whole variable domain, filled in from reference TRBV7-2 and TRBJ2-2, reads GAGVSQSPSNKVTEKGKDVELRCDPISGHTALYWYRQSLGQGLEFLIYFQGNSAPDKSGLPSDRFSAERTGGSVSTLTIQRTQQEDSAVYLCASSRQSLANTGELFFGEGSRLTVL.